The 23 T cell receptor beta chains reported below all come from one sample, sequenced in a study of identifying expanded T cells in peripheral blood. Only in-frame clones appear in the TCRdb table, and some are missing; sequencing was by immunoSEQ multiplex PCR. The sample records around 80,000 clones, roughly nine tenths being singletons. The specimen sequenced was blood. These receptor sequences come from a person aged 18 to 69 in good health.

V usage is TRBV5-1 and J usage is TRBJ1-1; maybe TRBD1 (5 bases). This CDR3 spans 13 amino acids. The germline V gene has CDR1 SGHRS and CDR2 YFSETQ. V lost 0 bases and J lost 4, with 7 bases in between. CDR3 in amino acids: CASSLGRGTEAFF. Written as DNA, the CDR3 is TGCGCCAGCAGCTTGGGGAGGGGCACTGAAGCTTTCTTT.

The gene calls are TRBV9 and TRBJ2-7, with a possible D match to TRBD2 (5 bases). The CDR3 contains 15 residues. Trimming shortened V by 5 bases and J by 1 base, and 16 bases separated the two germline ends. Germline CDR1 reads SGDLS; CDR2 reads YYNGEE. This CDR3 reads CASRNRTGTSYEQYF. For the CDR3, the DNA is TGTGCCAGCAGAAATCGGACGGGAACTTCCTACGAGCAGTACTTC.

The chain is built from TRBV7-6 and TRBJ2-5; D is possibly TRBD1 (6 bases). CDR3 length: 14 amino acids. The V end lost 1 base, the J end lost 7 bases, and 13 bases lay between the germline ends. From germline, CDR1 is SGHVS and CDR2 FNYEAQ. The chain's CDR3 is CASSLVQGEGTQYF. DNA of the CDR3: TGTGCCAGCAGCTTAGTACAGGGCGAAGGGACCCAGTACTTC.

The chain has TRBV21-1 and TRBJ2-5. TRBV21-1 is listed as a pseudogene. There are 15 residues in the CDR3. The CDR3 region is CASRGVPSGQETQYF. The CDR3 coding sequence is TGTGCCAGCAGGGGGGTCCCATCGGGGCAAGAGACCCAGTACTTC.

CDR3 residues: CASSLLTENYGYTF. CDR3 DNA sequence: TGTGCCAGCAGCCTCCTGACCGAAAACTATGGCTACACCTTC. The chain employs TRBV11-2 and TRBJ1-2, with D unresolved. CDR3 length equals 14 residues. Germline V CDR1 and CDR2: SGHAT, FQNNGV. The V gene lost 5 bases and the J gene lost 2 bases, with 12 bases spanning the gap. The variable domain in full, with the rest retrieved from reference TRBV11-2 and TRBJ1-2, is EAGVAQSPRYKIIEKRQSVAFWCNPISGHATLYWYQQILGQGPKLLIQFQNNGVVDDSQLPKDRFSAERLKGVDSTLKIQPAKLEDSAVYLCASSLLTENYGYTFGSGTRLTVV.

This clone occurred once. This chain links TRBV29-1 with TRBJ2-7, with D hard to call. Between the trimmed V and J ends, which lost 2 bases and 2 bases, there was a span of 16 bases. This CDR3 is built from 15 residues. Germline V CDR1 and CDR2: SQVTM, ANQGSEA. The CDR3 nucleotides are TGCAGCGTTGAAAGTGACCAGCCGAGGACCTACGAGCAGTACTTC. Translation: CSVESDQPRTYEQYF.

The chain couples TRBV9 to TRBJ2-3; D is unresolved. The CDR3 spans 13 residues. Per germline, CDR1 SGDLS and CDR2 YYNGEE. V dropped 0 bases and J dropped 6 bases, with 8 bases sitting between them. This chain's CDR3 is CASSVGVGDTQYF. As DNA, the CDR3 is TGTGCCAGCAGCGTAGGTGTCGGCGATACGCAGTATTTT.

The CDR3 coding sequence is TGTGCCAGCAGACTGGGACGAGAGTACCAAGAGACCCAGTACTTC. This gives the protein CASRLGREYQETQYF. The rearrangement joins TRBV28 to TRBJ2-5; TRBD1 or TRBD2 may be the D gene (5 bases each). Germline-derived CDR1 and CDR2 are MDHEN and SYDVKM. The CDR3 extends over 15 amino acids. V shed 6 bases and J shed 0 bases, with 14 bases lying between them. Supplemented by reference TRBV28 and TRBJ2-5, the full variable domain reads DVKVTQSSRYLVKRTGEKVFLECVQDMDHENMFWYRQDPGLGLRLIYFSYDVKMKEKGDIPEGYSVSREKKERFSLILESASTNQTSMYLCASRLGREYQETQYFGPGTRLLVL.

This clone was observed once. The chain carries TRBV7-8 and TRBJ2-1; 9 bases line up with TRBD1. Per the germline V gene, CDR1 is SGHVS and CDR2 is FQNEAQ. Trimming removed 4 bases from V and 6 bases from J; junction bases left unmatched: 10. This CDR3 is 16 amino acids long. CDR3 DNA: TGTGCCAGCAGCTCCCCCGGGACAGGGAGTTCCAATGAGCAGTTCTTC. This translates into CASSSPGTGSSNEQFF.

By share, this clone ranks as medium-sized (0.01 to 0.1%). The V and J genes are TRBV30 and TRBJ1-2; 8 nucleotides line up with TRBD1. The trim removed 2 bases at V and 8 bases at J, leaving 7 bases unmatched. There are 13 residues in the CDR3. Germline CDR1 and CDR2: GTSNPN and SVGIG (reference sequence). CDR3 sequence: CAWSPGGGGGYTF. CDR3 coding DNA: TGTGCCTGGAGTCCAGGGGGCGGCGGCGGCTACACCTTC.

The chain is built from TRBV7-2 and TRBJ2-2, with D perhaps TRBD1 (7 bases). The CDR3 sequence is 14 residues long. In germline, CDR1 is SGHTA, CDR2 FQGNSA. With 4 bases removed from V and 6 bases from J, the gap between germline ends came to 12 bases. CDR3 amino acids: CASSSQGEAGELFF. In DNA form, the CDR3 reads TGTGCCAGCAGCTCTCAGGGGGAGGCCGGGGAGCTGTTTTTT.

The J gene is TRBJ1-5, the V gene TRBV13, with D unclear. From germline, CDR1 is PRHDT and CDR2 FYEKMQ (reference sequence). V lost 0 bases and J 5 bases, leaving 8 bases between the germline ends. The CDR3 loop spans 14 amino acids. CDR3 protein: CASSLGRGDQPQHF. CDR3 nucleotide sequence: TGTGCCAGCAGCTTAGGCCGGGGAGATCAGCCCCAGCATTTT.

This clone has a single count. The CDR3 DNA is TGTGCCAGCAGCCTAACTAGCGACGTTGCCGGGGAGCTGTTTTTT. Translating it yields CASSLTSDVAGELFF. The chain joins TRBV6-5 to TRBJ2-2; TRBD2 agrees at 7 bases. The germline gives CDR1 MNHEY, CDR2 SVGAGI. V shed 6 bases and J 6 bases; nucleotides not matched to a gene: 10. The CDR3 contains 15 residues.

The J gene is TRBJ1-5, the V gene TRBV19; 7 bases map to TRBD1. Germline V CDR1 and CDR2: LNHDA, SQIVND (reference sequence). The CDR3 consists of 19 residues. The V segment lost 3 bases and the J segment 2 bases; nucleotides outside the gene matches: 16. The CDR3 spells CASSMGMGQPGWGNQPQHF. The DNA for the CDR3 is TGTGCCAGTAGTATGGGGATGGGACAGCCGGGTTGGGGCAATCAGCCCCAGCATTTT.

The J gene is TRBJ2-1, the V gene TRBV15; tentatively, D is TRBD1 or TRBD2 (5 bases each). Germline assignment: CDR1 LNHNV and CDR2 YYDKDF (reference sequence). CDR3 size: 16 residues. V dropped 0 bases and J dropped 9 bases, with 18 bases sitting between them. The CDR3 region is CATSRDRTGWQGEQFF. CDR3 nucleotides: TGTGCCACCAGCAGAGATAGAACGGGATGGCAGGGTGAGCAGTTCTTC. The variable domain in full, with the rest retrieved from reference TRBV15 and TRBJ2-1, is DAMVIQNPRYQVTQFGKPVTLSCSQTLNHNVMYWYQQKSSQAPKLLFHYYDKDFNNEADTPDNFQSRRPNTSFCFLDIRSPGLGDTAMYLCATSRDRTGWQGEQFFGPGTRLTVL.

This clone was recorded once. This sequence joins TRBV28 and TRBJ1-1; no firm D call. V lost 6 bases and J 7 bases, leaving 15 bases between the germline ends. Germline lookup yields CDR1 MDHEN and CDR2 SYDVKM. The CDR3 is 13 residues long. The CDR3 region has the DNA TGTGCCAGCAGCTTGAAGGTAGAACTTGAAGCTTTCTTT. Translated: CASSLKVELEAFF.

CDR3 sequence (DNA): TGTGCCAGCGGCAAAGGGTCCACAGATACGCAGTATTTT. Translated, it gives CASGKGSTDTQYF. The V gene is TRBV2, the J gene TRBJ2-3; D is unclear. The CDR3 sequence is 13 residues long. The V and J ends lost 8 bases and 2 bases respectively, with 11 bases between them. Germline V CDR1 and CDR2: SNHLY, FYNNEI.

The chain joins TRBV7-2 to TRBJ2-1; D not resolved. Germline CDR1 and CDR2: SGHTA and FQGNSA. The CDR3 runs 14 residues. With 0 bases removed from V and 9 bases from J, the gap between germline ends came to 12 bases. The CDR3 loop is CASSLAGPSSEQFF. For the CDR3, the DNA is TGTGCCAGCAGCTTAGCAGGGCCTAGTAGTGAGCAGTTCTTC.

The gene calls are TRBV5-1 and TRBJ2-2, with 8 bases matching TRBD1. Germline CDR1 SGHRS, CDR2 YFSETQ. J gave up 7 bases and V 2 bases, and 1 base lay outside the gene matches. This CDR3 is 13 amino acids long. The CDR3 loop is CASSLQGDGELFF. CDR3 DNA sequence: TGCGCCAGCAGCTTACAGGGGGACGGGGAGCTGTTTTTT.

The rearrangement links TRBV4-1 to TRBJ2-5; D ambiguous. The CDR3 runs to 14 residues. From germline, CDR1 is MGHRA and CDR2 YSYEKL. Trimming stripped 4 bases from V and 4 bases from J, with 13 bases between. Here the CDR3 reads CASSRVGLGETQYF. For the CDR3, the DNA is TGCGCCAGCAGCCGGGTGGGCCTAGGAGAGACCCAGTACTTC.

This clone appeared once. The chain joins TRBV28 to TRBJ2-5, with a possible D match to TRBD1 (5 bases). CDR3 size: 14 residues. V lost 6 bases and J 2 bases, leaving 13 bases between the germline ends. Germline values: CDR1 MDHEN, CDR2 SYDVKM. The DNA of the CDR3 is TGTGCCAGCAGACGTACAGGCGGACAAGAGACCCAGTACTTC. This codes for CASRRTGGQETQYF.

The chain couples TRBV19 to TRBJ1-5; a possible D gene is TRBD1 (5 bases). The germline CDR1 and CDR2 sequences are LNHDA and SQIVND (reference sequence). The CDR3 is 14 amino acids. The V end was cut by 5 bases, the J end by 5 bases, with 13 bases between. The CDR3 is CASSHLGGDQPQHF. CDR3 coding DNA: TGTGCCAGTAGTCACTTGGGGGGAGATCAGCCCCAGCATTTT. The full variable domain, in which reference TRBV19 and TRBJ1-5 provide the parts outside the CDR3, is DGGITQSPKYLFRKEGQNVTLSCEQNLNHDAMYWYRQDPGQGLRLIYYSQIVNDFQKGDIAEGYSVSREKKESFPLTVTSAQKNPTAFYLCASSHLGGDQPQHFGDGTRLSIL.

The gene calls are TRBV6-5 and TRBJ2-2; D may be TRBD1 (5 bases). The V gene's germline CDR1 is MNHEY and CDR2 SVGAGI. The V gene lost 7 bases and the J gene lost 5 bases, with 14 bases spanning the gap. The CDR3 loop spans 14 amino acids. In DNA form, the CDR3 reads TGTGCCAGCACGACCAGGGTCGAGACCGGGGAGCTGTTTTTT. It specifies CASTTRVETGELFF.